This T cell receptor (beta chain) was recovered during a study of identical twins. TCRdb redid the calling of the 5' RACE reads with MiXCR, one entry per CDR3 protein. The sample holds about 300,000 distinct CDR3 sequences, around 12% seen once. The sample was also reused in another study, on yellow fever vaccine responses in identical twins.

Sequenced: CD8+ T cells sorted from blood. This clonotype was sampled from a woman between 18 and 30 years old in good health.

The CDR3: CASSTAEGTEAFF. The CDR3 nucleotides read TGTGCCAGCAGCACAGCCGAGGGGACTGAAGCTTTCTTT. The chain joins TRBV7-9 to TRBJ1-1; possibly TRBD1 for D (5 bases). V was pared by 5 bases and J by 5 bases, with 12 bases between. Germline-derived CDR1 and CDR2 are SEHNR and FQNEAQ (reference sequence). The CDR3 runs 13 residues.